The 4 T cell receptor beta chains given below trace back to one sample, sequenced in a study of shared clonotypes between healthy human individuals. Terminally differentiated effector memory CD45RA+ cells were excluded from the naive CD8 cells, which were CD45RO-negative and positively selected for CCR7. Assay used: immunoSEQ multiplex PCR; TCRdb lists only in-frame clones, some missing. The top ten hold about 1.8% of the sample, which has approximately 2,200,000 clones, roughly 91% seen once. The sequenced sample was naive CD8+ T cells from PBMCs. These receptor sequences come from a man aged 18 to 29 in good health. Some clones in this sample may be carry-over from other donors' samples.

This clone was found once. The chain links TRBV7-9 to TRBJ2-4; 8 bases agree with TRBD2. Trimming took 7 bases from V and 6 from J; bases not matched to a gene: 20. Germline V lookup: CDR1 SEHNR, CDR2 FQNEAQ (reference sequence). The CDR3 totals 18 residues. The CDR3 bases are TGTGCCAGCACCAACTCCAACTCGGGGGGGCTTCGGTTAAACATTCAGTACTTC. Protein sequence: CASTNSNSGGLRLNIQYF. Using reference TRBV7-9 and TRBJ2-4 for the parts outside the CDR3, the full variable domain is DTGVSQNPRHKITKRGQNVTFRCDPISEHNRLYWYRQTLGQGPEFLTYFQNEAQLEKSRLLSDRFSAERPKGSFSTLEIQRTEQGDSAMYLCASTNSNSGGLRLNIQYFGAGTRLSVL.

The chain has TRBV4-2 and TRBJ2-1; 8 bases map to TRBD2. Germline CDR1 and CDR2: LGHNA and YNFKEQ. V lost 5 bases, J lost 8 bases, and 17 bases stayed unmatched. The CDR3 contains 17 residues. The chain's CDR3 is CASSGRFSGSDDYEQFF. For the CDR3, the DNA is TGTGCCAGCAGCGGCCGCTTCAGCGGGAGTGATGATTATGAGCAGTTCTTC.

The chain recombines TRBV27 with TRBJ2-7, with D tentatively TRBD2 (6 bases). This CDR3 is built from 14 residues. Germline CDR1 is MNHEY and CDR2 is SMNVEV (reference sequence). The V end lost 3 bases, the J end lost 3 bases, and 12 bases lay between the germline ends. The CDR3 is CASSLDGGVYEQYF. The CDR3, as DNA: TGTGCCAGCAGTTTGGACGGGGGTGTCTACGAGCAGTACTTC.

The chain couples TRBV19 to TRBJ1-5, with TRBD1 matching 7 bases. CDR3 length: 18 amino acids. In germline, CDR1 is LNHDA, CDR2 SQIVND (reference sequence). Unmatched junction bases numbered 11, after V lost 3 bases and J lost 0 bases. The CDR3 coding sequence is TGTGCCAGTAGTATCCAGACAGGGTGGGGAAATAGCAATCAGCCCCAGCATTTT. It specifies CASSIQTGWGNSNQPQHF.